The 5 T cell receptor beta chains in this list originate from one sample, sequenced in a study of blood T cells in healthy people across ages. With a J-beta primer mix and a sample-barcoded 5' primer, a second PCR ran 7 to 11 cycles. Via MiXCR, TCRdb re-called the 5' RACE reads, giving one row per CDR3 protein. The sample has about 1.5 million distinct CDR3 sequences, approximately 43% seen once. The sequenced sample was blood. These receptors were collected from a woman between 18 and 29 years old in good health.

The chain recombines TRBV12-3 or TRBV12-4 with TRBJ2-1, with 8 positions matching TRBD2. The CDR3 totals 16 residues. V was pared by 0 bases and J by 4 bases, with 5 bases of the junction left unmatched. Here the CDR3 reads CASSLARAGGYNEQFF. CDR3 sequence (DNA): TGTGCCAGCAGTTTAGCAAGGGCGGGGGGATACAATGAGCAGTTCTTC.

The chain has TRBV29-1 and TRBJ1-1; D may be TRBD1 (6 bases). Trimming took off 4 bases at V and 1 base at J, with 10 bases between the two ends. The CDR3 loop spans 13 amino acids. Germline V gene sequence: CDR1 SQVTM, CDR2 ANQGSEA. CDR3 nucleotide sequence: TGCAGCGTTGTGGGGGGGCAGAACACTGAAGCTTTCTTT. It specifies CSVVGGQNTEAFF.

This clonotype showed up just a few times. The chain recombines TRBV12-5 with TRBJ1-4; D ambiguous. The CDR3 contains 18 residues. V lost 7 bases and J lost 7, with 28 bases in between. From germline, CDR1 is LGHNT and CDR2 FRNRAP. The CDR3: CASAWTGLTSQGREKLFF. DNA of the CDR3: TGTGCTAGTGCTTGGACCGGGCTCACATCTCAAGGTCGTGAAAAACTGTTTTTT.

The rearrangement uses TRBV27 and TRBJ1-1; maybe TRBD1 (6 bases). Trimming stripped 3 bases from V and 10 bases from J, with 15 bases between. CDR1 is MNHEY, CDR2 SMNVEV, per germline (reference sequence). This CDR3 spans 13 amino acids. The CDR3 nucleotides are TGTGCCAGCAGTTTTGGGGGCAGGCGAGGAGCTTTCTTT. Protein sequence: CASSFGGRRGAFF.

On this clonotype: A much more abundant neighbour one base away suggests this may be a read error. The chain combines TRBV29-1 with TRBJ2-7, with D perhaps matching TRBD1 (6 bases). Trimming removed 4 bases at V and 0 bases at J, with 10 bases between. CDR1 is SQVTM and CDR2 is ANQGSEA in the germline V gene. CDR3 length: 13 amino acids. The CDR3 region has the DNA TGCAGCGTTGTCCAGGACAGCTCCTACGAGCAGTACTTC. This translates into CSVVQDSSYEQYF.